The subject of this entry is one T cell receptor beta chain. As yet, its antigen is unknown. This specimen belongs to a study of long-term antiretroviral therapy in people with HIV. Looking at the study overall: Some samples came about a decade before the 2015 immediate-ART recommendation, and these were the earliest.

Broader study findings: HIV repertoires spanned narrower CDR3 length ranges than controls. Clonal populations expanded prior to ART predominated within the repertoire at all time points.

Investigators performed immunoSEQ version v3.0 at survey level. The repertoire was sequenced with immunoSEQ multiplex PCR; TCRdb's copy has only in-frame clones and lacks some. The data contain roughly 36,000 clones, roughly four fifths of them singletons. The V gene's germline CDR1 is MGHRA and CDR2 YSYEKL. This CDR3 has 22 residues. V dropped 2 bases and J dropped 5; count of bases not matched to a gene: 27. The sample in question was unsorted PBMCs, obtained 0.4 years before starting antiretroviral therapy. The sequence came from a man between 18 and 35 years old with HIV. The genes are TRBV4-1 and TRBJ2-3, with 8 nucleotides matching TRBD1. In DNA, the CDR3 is TGCGCCAGCAGCCAACCCCGCTTGAGGGACAGGACCCTACAGTCCACACAAGATACGCAGTATTTT. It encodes CASSQPRLRDRTLQSTQDTQYF.